The text below deals with one T cell receptor beta chain. The record originates from a study of control samples from healthy donors and cancer patients. Sequenced by immunoSEQ multiplex PCR; TCRdb stores in-frame clones only, minus some. The sample shows approximately 40,000 clones, about 90% of them seen only once. Germline values: CDR1 SGHDT, CDR2 YYEEEE. V gave up 3 bases and J gave up 5 bases, with 17 bases separating them. The CDR3 consists of 16 residues. The chain has TRBV5-6 and TRBJ1-4, with D hard to call. Input material: blood. The source of this sequence is a woman in her 50s in good health. The CDR3, as DNA: TGTGCCAGCAGCTGGCGGCAGGCACGGATGAATGAAAAACTGTTTTTT. Its translation: CASSWRQARMNEKLFF.